This T cell receptor (beta chain) was recovered during a study of vaccination and CD4 T cells after COVID-19. Treatment defined: approximately nine-day PBMC culture with coronavirus spike peptide pools or control peptides (ViraFEST assay). CD4+ T cells that came from the unexposed donor were collected before the COVID-19 pandemic (2011-2018). The Oncomine TCR Beta short-read assay generated sequence data from the DNA of cultured CD4+ T cells. Once CD4+ T cells had been cultured, genomic DNA was extracted from them. TCRdb reanalysed the PCR reads using MiXCR and keeps one entry per CDR3 protein. The sample carries about 9,300 distinct CDR3 sequences, under 35% recorded once. A few counts support this clonotype. No antigen is known for it. Germline V lookup: CDR1 MNHEY, CDR2 SMNVEV (reference sequence). This CDR3 is built from 13 residues. Between the trimmed V and J ends, which lost 1 base and 6 bases, there was a span of 8 bases.

This receptor was obtained from a human donor in good health. Sample: CD4+ T cells from blood, cultured in vitro. The J gene is TRBJ2-3, the V gene TRBV27; D might be TRBD1 or TRBD2, each matching 5 bases. CDR3 loop: CASSLWDGDTQYF. The CDR3 nucleotides read TGTGCCAGCAGTTTATGGGACGGCGATACGCAGTATTTT.